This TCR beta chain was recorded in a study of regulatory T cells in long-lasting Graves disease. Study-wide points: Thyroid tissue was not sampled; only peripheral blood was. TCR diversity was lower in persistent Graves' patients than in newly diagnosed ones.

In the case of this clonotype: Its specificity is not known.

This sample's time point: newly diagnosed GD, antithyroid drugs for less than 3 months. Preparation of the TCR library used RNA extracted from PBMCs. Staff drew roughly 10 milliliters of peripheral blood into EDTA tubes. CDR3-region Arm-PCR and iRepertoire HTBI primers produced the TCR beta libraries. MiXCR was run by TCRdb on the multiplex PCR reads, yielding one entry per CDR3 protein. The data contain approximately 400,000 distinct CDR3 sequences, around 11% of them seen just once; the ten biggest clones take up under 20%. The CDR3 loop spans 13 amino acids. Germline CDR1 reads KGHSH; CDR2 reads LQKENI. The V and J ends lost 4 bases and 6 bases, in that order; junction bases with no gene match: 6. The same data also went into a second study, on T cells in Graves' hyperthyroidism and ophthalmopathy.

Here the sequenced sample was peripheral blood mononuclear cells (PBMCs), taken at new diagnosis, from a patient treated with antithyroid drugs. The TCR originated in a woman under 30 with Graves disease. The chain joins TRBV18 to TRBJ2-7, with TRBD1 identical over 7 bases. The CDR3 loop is CASSLEQGFEQYV. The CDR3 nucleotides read TGTGCCAGCTCACTCGAACAGGGGTTCGAGCAGTACGTC.